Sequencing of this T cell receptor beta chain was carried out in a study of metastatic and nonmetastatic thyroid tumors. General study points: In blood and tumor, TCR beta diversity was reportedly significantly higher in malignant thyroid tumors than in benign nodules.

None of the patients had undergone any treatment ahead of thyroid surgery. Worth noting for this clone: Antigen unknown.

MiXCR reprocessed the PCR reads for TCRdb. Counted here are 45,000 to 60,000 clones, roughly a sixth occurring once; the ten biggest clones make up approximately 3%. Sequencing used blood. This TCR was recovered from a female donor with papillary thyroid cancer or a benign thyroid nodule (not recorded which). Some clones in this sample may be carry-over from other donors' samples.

DNA of the CDR3: TGTGCCAGCATCCCTGCCGGGGTGGGTATGGCCGCATCCGAGCAGTACTTC. It encodes CASIPAGVGMAASEQYF. This sequence joins TRBV11-1 and TRBJ2-7; a possible D gene is TRBD2 (5 bases). The CDR3 spans 17 residues. CDR1 and CDR2 from the germline V gene are SGHAT and FQDESV (reference sequence). V was cut by 7 bases and J by 6 bases, with 28 bases left in between.